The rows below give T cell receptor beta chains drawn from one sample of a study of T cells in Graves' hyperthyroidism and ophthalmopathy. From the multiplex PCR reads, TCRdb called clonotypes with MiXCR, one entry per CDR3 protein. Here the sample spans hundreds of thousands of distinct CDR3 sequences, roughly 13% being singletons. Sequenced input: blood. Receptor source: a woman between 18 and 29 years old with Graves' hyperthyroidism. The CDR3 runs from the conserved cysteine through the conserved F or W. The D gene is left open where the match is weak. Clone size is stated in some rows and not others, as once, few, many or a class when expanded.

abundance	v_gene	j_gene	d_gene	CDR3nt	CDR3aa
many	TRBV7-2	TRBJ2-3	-	TGTGCCAGCAGCCAGACGGGGGCCGATACGCAGTATTTT	CASSQTGADTQYF
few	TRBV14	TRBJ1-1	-	TGTGCCAGCAGCCACTCAAACCGGCGGGGCGGGCGTCGCACTGAAGCTTTCTTT	CASSHSNRRGGRRTEAFF
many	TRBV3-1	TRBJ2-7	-	TGTGCCAGCAGCCAGCCCGAACAGGGTTACTACGAGCAGTACTTC	CASSQPEQGYYEQYF
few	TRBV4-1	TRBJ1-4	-	TGCGCCAGCAGCAGACAGGCATCTACTAATGAAAAACTGTTTTTT	CASSRQASTNEKLFF
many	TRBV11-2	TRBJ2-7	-	TGTGCCAGCAGCCCAACCTGGGAGGTAGGAGGGTTCGACGAGCAGTACTTC	CASSPTWEVGGFDEQYF
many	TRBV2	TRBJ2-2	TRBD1	TGTGCCAGCAGGCACGGGACAGACTCGAACACCGGGGAGCTGTTTTTT	CASRHGTDSNTGELFF
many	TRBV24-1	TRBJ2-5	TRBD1	TGTGCCACCAGTGACCCGGGACAGGGAAAAGAGACCCAGTACTTC	CATSDPGQGKETQYF
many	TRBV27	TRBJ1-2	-	TGTGCCAGCAGTTTTGGCGGGGGCGTTTATGGCTACACCTTC	CASSFGGGVYGYTF
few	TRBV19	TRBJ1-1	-	TGTGCCAGTAGGGCCGGGACATTCTATGGAGACAGTGGAGCTTTCTTT	CASRAGTFYGDSGAFF
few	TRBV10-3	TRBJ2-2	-	TGTGCCATCAGCACCAATGTTGGTACCGGGGAGCTGTTTTTT	CAISTNVGTGELFF
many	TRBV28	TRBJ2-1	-	TGTGCCAGCAGTTTGGGACAAAATGAGCAGTTCTTC	CASSLGQNEQFF
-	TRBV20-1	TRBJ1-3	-	TGCAGTGCTAGGGCCCGAGGGTTGCGTGGAAACACCATATATTTT	CSARARGLRGNTIYF
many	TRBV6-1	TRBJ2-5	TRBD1	TGTGCCAGCAGTGATTCCCCGTCCGGGGACAGCCAAGAGACCCAGTACTTC	CASSDSPSGDSQETQYF
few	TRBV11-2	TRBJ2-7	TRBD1	TGTGCCAGCAGCTTAGATCATAAAGGGGGACAGGGCTCCGGGGAGCGGTACTTC	CASSLDHKGGQGSGERYF
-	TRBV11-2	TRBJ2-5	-	TGTGCCAGCAGCTTAGGGATGGGGACCCAGTACTTC	CASSLGMGTQYF
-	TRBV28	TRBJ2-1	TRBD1	TGTGCCAGCAGTCCAGACCAGGGGGCGGGCTACAATGAGCAGTTCTTC	CASSPDQGAGYNEQFF
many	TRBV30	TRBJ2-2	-	TGTGCCTGGGGGCGGAGCGCCGGGGAGCTGTTTTTT	CAWGRSAGELFF
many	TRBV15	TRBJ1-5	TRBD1	TGTGCCACCAGCGTCGGATGGGACAGGGGTGTTAATAGCAATCAGCCCCAGCATTTT	CATSVGWDRGVNSNQPQHF
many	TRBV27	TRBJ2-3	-	TGTGCCAGCAGTTTGAGGGGAGATACGCAGTATTTT	CASSLRGDTQYF
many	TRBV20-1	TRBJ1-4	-	TGCAGTGCTAGATTTCAGGACTTGTCTAGTGAAAAACTGTTTTTT	CSARFQDLSSEKLFF
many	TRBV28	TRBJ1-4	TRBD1	TGTGCCAGCAGATCGCACCGCGGGACAGTCCTTAATGAAAAACTGTTTTTT	CASRSHRGTVLNEKLFF
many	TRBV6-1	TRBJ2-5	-	TGTGCCAGCAAATCTGGCGGTATTGGGGAGACCCAGTACTTC	CASKSGGIGETQYF
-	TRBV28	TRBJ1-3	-	TGTGCCAGCAGCTCCGGGGGGACAACTGGAAACACCATATATTTT	CASSSGGTTGNTIYF
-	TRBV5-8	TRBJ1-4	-	TGTGCCAGCAGCCCCCGGGACGCCAGAGATGAAAAACTGTTTTTT	CASSPRDARDEKLFF
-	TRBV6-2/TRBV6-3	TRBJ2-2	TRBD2	TGTGCCAGCAGTTACCCCGGGACTAGCGGGAGGGCCGTAACCGGGGAGCTGTTTTTT	CASSYPGTSGRAVTGELFF
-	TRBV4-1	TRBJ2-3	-	TGCGCCAGCAGCCAAGGCTCAAATACAGATACGCAGTATTTT	CASSQGSNTDTQYF